The 26 T cell receptor beta chains presented below share a single source sample, sequenced in a study of T-cell memory formation after mild COVID-19. From the 5' RACE reads, TCRdb called clonotypes with MiXCR, one entry per CDR3 protein. The sample lists approximately 500,000 distinct CDR3 sequences; around 25% were seen once. Sequenced material: PBMCs or a T cell subset sorted from them (not recorded which). The receptors shown here come from an adult woman who had mild COVID-19 (a few samples of this study predate the infection). Cell type and time point are not known.

This clonotype was picked up a small number of times. V is TRBV19 and J is TRBJ1-2; D is ambiguous. The CDR3 runs to 19 residues. Trimming took 3 bases from V and 5 from J, leaving 28 bases between them. CDR1 is LNHDA and CDR2 is SQIVND in the germline V gene (reference sequence). As DNA, the CDR3 is TGTGCCAGTAGTATGCAGGTTGGCCGAAGAGTGAAGGATGGTTATGGCTACACCTTC. Amino acids: CASSMQVGRRVKDGYGYTF.

V and J are TRBV6-5 and TRBJ2-7, with TRBD2 matching 13 bases. Looked up from germline, CDR1 is MNHEY and CDR2 is SVGAGI. V gave up 7 bases and J gave up 2 bases; unmatched junction bases: 5. The CDR3 sequence is 15 residues long. The CDR3 is CASITLAGGAYEQYF. Written as DNA, the CDR3 is TGTGCCAGCATCACACTAGCGGGAGGGGCCTACGAGCAGTACTTC.

This rearrangement joins TRBV5-1 to TRBJ2-5; 10 bases align to TRBD2. CDR1 is SGHRS and CDR2 is YFSETQ in the germline V gene. The V gene end was trimmed by 1 base and the J gene end by 2 bases; junction bases not matched to a gene: 5. This CDR3 has 16 residues. CDR3 DNA: TGCGCCAGCAGCTTGACTAGCGGGGCCTCTCAAGAGACCCAGTACTTC. The encoded protein is CASSLTSGASQETQYF.

The chain joins TRBV7-9 to TRBJ2-7; D not resolved. From germline, CDR1 is SEHNR and CDR2 FQNEAQ (reference sequence). This CDR3 contains 12 residues. The V end lost 3 bases, the J end lost 5 bases, and 8 bases lay between the germline ends. The CDR3 DNA follows: TGTGCCAGCAGCTTTTTTACGGACGAGCAGTACTTC. It encodes CASSFFTDEQYF.

This chain uses TRBV11-2 with TRBJ2-1; D call uncertain. CDR3 length: 14 amino acids. CDR1 is SGHAT, CDR2 FQNNGV, per germline. The V end lost 5 bases, the J end lost 0 bases, and 8 bases lay between the germline ends. The CDR3 nucleotides read TGTGCCAGCAGCCCCCACGTCTCCTACAATGAGCAGTTCTTC. Translated, it gives CASSPHVSYNEQFF. Full variable domain (rest looked up from reference TRBV11-2 and TRBJ2-1): EAGVAQSPRYKIIEKRQSVAFWCNPISGHATLYWYQQILGQGPKLLIQFQNNGVVDDSQLPKDRFSAERLKGVDSTLKIQPAKLEDSAVYLCASSPHVSYNEQFFGPGTRLTVL.

The V call is TRBV7-2, the J call TRBJ1-1; D unresolved. This CDR3 contains 13 residues. V was shortened by 4 bases and J by 3 bases, with 9 bases between the two germline ends. Germline CDR1 and CDR2: SGHTA and FQGNSA. DNA for the CDR3: TGTGCCAGCAGCTCATACCGGCACACTGAAGCTTTCTTT. This translates into CASSSYRHTEAFF.

The chain recombines TRBV11-2 with TRBJ2-4; possible D gene TRBD1, 6 bases. Germline lookup yields CDR1 SGHAT and CDR2 FQNNGV. There are 15 residues in the CDR3. The V gene lost 4 bases and the J gene lost 0 bases, with 10 bases spanning the gap. The CDR3 loop reads CASSSQGIAKNIQYF. CDR3 DNA: TGTGCCAGCAGCTCCCAGGGGATAGCCAAAAACATTCAGTACTTC.

This clonotype was recorded many times. The gene calls are TRBV29-1 and TRBJ2-7; 7 bases match TRBD1. J gave up 6 bases and V 5 bases, and 13 bases lay outside the gene matches. The CDR3 totals 14 residues. The germline V gene encodes CDR1 SQVTM and CDR2 ANQGSEA. The CDR3 bases are TGCAGCGTTTCAACAGGGGCAATGATGGGCGAGCAGTACTTC. Translating gives CSVSTGAMMGEQYF.

This clonotype was detected only a few times. The chain combines TRBV5-1 with TRBJ2-7, with D maybe TRBD2 (5 bases). With 2 bases removed from V and 4 bases from J, the gap between germline ends came to 13 bases. The CDR3 is 14 residues long. The germline V gene has CDR1 SGHRS and CDR2 YFSETQ. CDR3 residues: CASSFNLPGYEQYF. CDR3 nucleotide sequence: TGCGCCAGCAGCTTTAACCTCCCGGGGTACGAGCAGTACTTC.

This clonotype was picked up many times. One junction end disagrees with the germline gene, perhaps due to a read error. The gene calls are TRBV5-1 and TRBJ2-7; 7 nucleotides align to TRBD1. The CDR3 has 13 amino acids. The germline gives CDR1 SGHRS, CDR2 YFSETQ. In DNA, the CDR3 is TGTGCCAGCAGTTTCGACAGGGCCTACGAGCAGTACTTC. Residues: CASSFDRAYEQYF.

In this sample, this clonotype turned up a few times. A read error may account for a junction end that differs from germline. The chain links TRBV20-1 to TRBJ1-2; D uncertain. The V gene's germline CDR1 is DFQATT and CDR2 SNEGSKA (reference sequence). This CDR3 region has 10 residues. The CDR3 coding sequence is TGTAGAGGTTCTAACTATGGCTACACCTTC. Encoded protein: CRGSNYGYTF.

At least ten counts were recorded for this clonotype. The rearrangement links TRBV20-1 to TRBJ2-1; 13 nucleotides match TRBD2. Trimming took 5 bases from V and 5 from J; bases not matched to a gene: 9. CDR3 size: 16 residues. The V gene's germline CDR1 is DFQATT and CDR2 SNEGSKA (reference sequence). This CDR3 is CSAPRSGLAGNNEQFF. The CDR3 bases are TGCAGTGCTCCCCGCTCGGGACTAGCGGGAAACAATGAGCAGTTCTTC.

The chain couples TRBV4-2 to TRBJ1-4; 7 nucleotides match TRBD1. V lost 5 bases and J lost 6; bases outside the gene matches: 6. The CDR3 contains 14 residues. The V gene's germline CDR1 is LGHNA and CDR2 YNFKEQ. In DNA, the CDR3 is TGTGCCAGCAGCGACAGGGTTTTAGATGAAAAACTGTTTTTT. This gives the protein CASSDRVLDEKLFF.

The CDR3, as DNA: TGTGCCAGCTCACCAACGGGGGTTTCGCAGTATTTT. It specifies CASSPTGVSQYF. The chain has TRBV18 and TRBJ2-3, with D possibly being TRBD2 (6 bases). Germline CDR1 is KGHSH and CDR2 is LQKENI. This CDR3 contains 12 residues. The V end was cut by 2 bases, the J end by 10 bases, with 10 bases between.

This clonotype was detected many times. The rearrangement joins TRBV3-1 to TRBJ2-7; tentatively, D is TRBD2 (5 bases). Per germline, CDR1 LGHDT and CDR2 YNNKEL (reference sequence). Deletions cut 5 bases from V and 5 bases from J, with 22 bases between. The CDR3 is 16 amino acids. Written as DNA, the CDR3 is TGTGCCAGCAGCGAAATGGGTCGAGGGATCCGCCACGAGCAGTACTTC. Protein product: CASSEMGRGIRHEQYF.

This chain links TRBV4-1 with TRBJ2-7, with no clear D. The CDR3 has 14 residues. Germline assignment: CDR1 MGHRA and CDR2 YSYEKL. V was shortened by 2 bases and J by 3 bases, with 11 bases between the two germline ends. The CDR3 bases are TGCGCCAGCAGCCAAAGGTGGCAGAACTACGAGCAGTACTTC. The encoded protein is CASSQRWQNYEQYF.

There are a few counts of this clonotype. CDR3 region: CASSHPGDFESWGELFF. In DNA, the CDR3 is TGTGCCAGCAGCCACCCTGGGGACTTCGAGAGTTGGGGGGAGCTGTTTTTT. The chain is built from TRBV4-2 and TRBJ2-2, with a weak D call TRBD2 (6 bases). The CDR3 runs to 17 residues. V lost 3 bases and J lost 8, with 22 bases in between. CDR1 and CDR2 (germline): LGHNA, YNFKEQ.

The J gene is TRBJ2-7, the V gene TRBV4-3; TRBD2 agrees at 11 bases. Unmatched junction bases numbered 8, after V lost 3 bases and J lost 7 bases. Germline V lookup: CDR1 LGHNA, CDR2 YSLEER. This CDR3 has 15 residues. CDR3 DNA sequence: TGCGCCAGCAGCCAGTTAGCGGGAGGGCCGGGAGAGCAGTACTTC. Translating gives CASSQLAGGPGEQYF.

The rearrangement joins TRBV12-3 or TRBV12-4 to TRBJ1-5; weak D call: TRBD1 (5 bases). V lost 6 bases, J lost 1 base, and 10 bases lay in between. This CDR3 is built from 14 residues. The CDR3 loop reads CASRGVSSNQPQHF. DNA of the CDR3: TGTGCCAGCAGGGGGGTGAGCAGCAATCAGCCCCAGCATTTT.

This clonotype turned up a few times. The rearrangement links TRBV20-1 to TRBJ2-1; D is unresolved. Germline V gene lookup returns CDR1 DFQATT and CDR2 SNEGSKA (reference sequence). V lost 3 bases and J lost 2, with 14 bases in between. The CDR3 contains 15 residues. CDR3: CSARRTNATYNEQFF. The CDR3 coding sequence is TGCAGTGCTAGGCGGACCAACGCCACCTACAATGAGCAGTTCTTC.

V gene TRBV24-1 combines with J gene TRBJ2-3; 7 bases are shared with TRBD1. In germline, CDR1 is KGHDR, CDR2 SFDVKD. With 2 bases clipped from V and 4 bases from J, the junction kept 8 bases outside the gene matches. This CDR3 comprises 16 residues. The CDR3 DNA is TGTGCCACCAGTGATTACCGGACAGGTCCCGCAGATACGCAGTATTTT. It encodes CATSDYRTGPADTQYF.

The V call is TRBV3-1, the J call TRBJ2-5; 9 nucleotides line up with TRBD2. Germline loops: CDR1 LGHDT, CDR2 YNNKEL (reference sequence). The V and J ends lost 3 bases and 4 bases, in that order; junction bases with no gene match: 18. The CDR3 has 19 amino acids. The chain's CDR3 is CASSQALLAGGLIAETQYF. The CDR3 bases are TGTGCCAGCAGCCAGGCACTCTTGGCGGGGGGGCTAATTGCAGAGACCCAGTACTTC.

V usage is TRBV15 and J usage is TRBJ1-1; 10 bases match TRBD1. CDR3 size: 16 residues. Germline values: CDR1 LNHNV, CDR2 YYDKDF (reference sequence). The V and J ends lost 0 bases and 3 bases, in that order; junction bases with no gene match: 4. CDR3 amino acids: CATSRDRDRGHTEAFF. The CDR3 DNA sequence: TGTGCCACCAGCAGAGATCGTGACAGGGGGCACACTGAAGCTTTCTTT.

The rearrangement joins TRBV9 to TRBJ1-4; TRBD1 might be the D (6 bases). The V gene's germline CDR1 is SGDLS and CDR2 YYNGEE. The CDR3 loop spans 16 amino acids. Deletions cut 0 bases from V and 4 bases from J, with 13 bases between. CDR3 bases: TGTGCCAGCAGCGTAGTTCCACAGGGTAGTAATGAAAAACTGTTTTTT. Protein: CASSVVPQGSNEKLFF.

CDR3 sequence (DNA): TGTGCCAGCAGCCTACGGGGGCCGGGCTACAATGAGCAGTTCTTC. Translated, it gives CASSLRGPGYNEQFF. J is TRBJ2-1 and V is TRBV12-3 or TRBV12-4, with D perhaps being TRBD1 or TRBD2 (6 bases each). The V and J ends lost 6 bases and 3 bases respectively, with 15 bases between them. CDR3 size: 15 residues.

In this sample, this clonotype turned up a few times. This chain links TRBV18 with TRBJ2-3; 13 bases align to TRBD2. The CDR3 covers 18 residues. Germline values: CDR1 KGHSH, CDR2 LQKENI. The V and J ends lost 3 bases and 5 bases, in that order; junction bases with no gene match: 11. CDR3: CASSPQTGLAGAQDTQYF. CDR3 DNA: TGTGCCAGCTCACCCCAGACCGGACTAGCGGGGGCACAAGATACGCAGTATTTT.